This T cell receptor beta chain was recovered during a study of T-cell memory formation after mild COVID-19. In the study overall: Largely, TCR clusters stayed within a single donor. Study results and caveats: Confirmation was lacking for SARS-CoV-2 specificity of second-wave clones that peaked on day 37. Clones shrinking between day 15 and 85 showed a balanced CD4/CD8 split, and those that grew later tilted toward CD4+.

From the 5' RACE reads, TCRdb called clonotypes with MiXCR, one entry per CDR3 protein. The sample contains 500,000 to 600,000 distinct CDR3 sequences, under 20% of which appear only once. This clonotype was recorded a few times. Its target is unknown. Germline V lookup: CDR1 SQVTM, CDR2 ANQGSEA. The CDR3 spans 9 residues. Trimming left V 3 bases short and J 4 bases short, with 0 bases between. The chain carries TRBV29-1 and TRBJ1-1; D gene unclear. The clonotype originates from an adult woman who had mild COVID-19 (a few samples of this study predate the infection). Cell type and time point are not known. Sequencing was performed on PBMCs or a T cell subset sorted from them (not recorded which). CDR3 region: CSVDTEAFF. In DNA form, the CDR3 reads TGCAGCGTTGACACTGAAGCTTTCTTT.